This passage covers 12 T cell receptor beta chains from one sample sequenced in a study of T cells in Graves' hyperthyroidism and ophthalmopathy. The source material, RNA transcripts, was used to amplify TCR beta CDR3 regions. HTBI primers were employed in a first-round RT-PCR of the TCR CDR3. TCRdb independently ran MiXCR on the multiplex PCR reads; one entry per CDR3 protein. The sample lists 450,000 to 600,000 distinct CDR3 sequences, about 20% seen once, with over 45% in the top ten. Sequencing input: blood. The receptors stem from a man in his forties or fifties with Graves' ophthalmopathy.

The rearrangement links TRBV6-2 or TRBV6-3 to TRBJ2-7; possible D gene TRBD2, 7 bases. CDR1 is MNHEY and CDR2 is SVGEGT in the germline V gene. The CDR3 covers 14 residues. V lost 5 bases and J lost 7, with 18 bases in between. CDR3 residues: CASSLLRGAEEQYF. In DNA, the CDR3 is TGTGCCAGCAGTCTACTCCGGGGGGCGGAGGAGCAGTACTTC.

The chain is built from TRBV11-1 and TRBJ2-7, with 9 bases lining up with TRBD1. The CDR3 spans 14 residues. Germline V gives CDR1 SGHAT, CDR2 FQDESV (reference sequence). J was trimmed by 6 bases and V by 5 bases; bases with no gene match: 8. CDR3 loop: CASSLGQGPREQYF. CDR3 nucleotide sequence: TGTGCCAGCAGCCTCGGACAGGGGCCCCGCGAGCAGTACTTC.

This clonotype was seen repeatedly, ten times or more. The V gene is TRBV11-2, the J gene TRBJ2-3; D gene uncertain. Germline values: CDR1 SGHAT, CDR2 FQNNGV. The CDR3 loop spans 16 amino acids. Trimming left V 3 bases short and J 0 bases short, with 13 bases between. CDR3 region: CASSFSAISSTDTQYF. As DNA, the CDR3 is TGTGCCAGCAGCTTCTCAGCGATTTCTAGCACAGATACGCAGTATTTT.

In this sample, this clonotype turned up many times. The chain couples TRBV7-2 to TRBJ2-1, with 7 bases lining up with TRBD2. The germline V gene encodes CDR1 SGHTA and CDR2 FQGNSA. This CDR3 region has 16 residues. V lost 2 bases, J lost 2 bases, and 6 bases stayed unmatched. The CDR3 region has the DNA TGTGCCAGCAGCTTAAGGCGGGGAGGGACCTACAATGAGCAGTTCTTC. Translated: CASSLRRGGTYNEQFF.

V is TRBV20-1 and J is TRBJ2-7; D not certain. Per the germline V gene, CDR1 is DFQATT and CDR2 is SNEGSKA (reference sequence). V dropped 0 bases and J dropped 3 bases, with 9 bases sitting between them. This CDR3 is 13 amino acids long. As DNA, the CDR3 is TGCAGTGCTAGAGATCGACATATCTACGAGCAGTACTTC. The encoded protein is CSARDRHIYEQYF.

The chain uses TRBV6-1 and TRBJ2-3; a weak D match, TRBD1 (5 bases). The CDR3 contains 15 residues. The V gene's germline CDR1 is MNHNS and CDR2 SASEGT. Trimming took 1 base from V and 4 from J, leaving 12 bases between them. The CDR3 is CASSEVPPRADTQYF. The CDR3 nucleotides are TGTGCCAGCAGTGAAGTACCGCCCAGGGCAGATACGCAGTATTTT.

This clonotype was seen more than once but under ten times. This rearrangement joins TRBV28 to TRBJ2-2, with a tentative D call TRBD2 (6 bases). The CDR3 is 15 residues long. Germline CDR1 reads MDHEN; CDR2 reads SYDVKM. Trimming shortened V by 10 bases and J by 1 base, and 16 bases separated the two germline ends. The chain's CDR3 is CATNPGDLNTGELFF. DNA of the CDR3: TGTGCCACCAATCCCGGGGACTTGAACACCGGGGAGCTGTTTTTT.

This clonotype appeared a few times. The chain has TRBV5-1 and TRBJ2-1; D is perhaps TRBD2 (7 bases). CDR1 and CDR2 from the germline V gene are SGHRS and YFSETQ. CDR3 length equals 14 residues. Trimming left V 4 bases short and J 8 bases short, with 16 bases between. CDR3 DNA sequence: TGCGCCAGCAGCCCGTGGGGGGGCGGGGATGAGCAGTTCTTC. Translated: CASSPWGGGDEQFF.

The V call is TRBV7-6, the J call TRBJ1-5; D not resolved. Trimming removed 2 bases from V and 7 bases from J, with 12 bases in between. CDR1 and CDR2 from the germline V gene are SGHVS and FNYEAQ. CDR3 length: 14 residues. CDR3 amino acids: CASSLSLEGQPQHF. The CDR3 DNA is TGTGCCAGCAGCTTAAGTCTTGAGGGACAGCCCCAGCATTTT.

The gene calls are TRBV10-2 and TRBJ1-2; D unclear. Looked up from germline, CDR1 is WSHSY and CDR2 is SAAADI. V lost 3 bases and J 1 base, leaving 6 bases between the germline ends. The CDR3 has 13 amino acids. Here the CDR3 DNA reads TGCGCCAGCAGTGATTTGGTTAACTATGGCTACACCTTC. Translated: CASSDLVNYGYTF.

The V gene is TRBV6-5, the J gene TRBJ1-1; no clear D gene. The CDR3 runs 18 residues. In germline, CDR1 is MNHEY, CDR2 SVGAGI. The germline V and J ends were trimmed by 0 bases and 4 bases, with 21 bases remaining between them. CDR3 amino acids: CASSYSRVGTSWGTEAFF. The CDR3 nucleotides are TGTGCCAGCAGTTACTCGAGGGTTGGAACTTCCTGGGGCACTGAAGCTTTCTTT.

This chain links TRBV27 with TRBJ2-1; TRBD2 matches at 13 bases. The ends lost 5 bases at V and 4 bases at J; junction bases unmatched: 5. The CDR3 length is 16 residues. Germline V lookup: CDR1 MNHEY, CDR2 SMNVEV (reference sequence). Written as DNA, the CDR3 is TGTGCCAGCAGTAGGACTAGCGGGGGTTCTTACAATGAGCAGTTCTTC. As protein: CASSRTSGGSYNEQFF.